This entry lists 11 T cell receptor beta chains sequenced from one sample in a study of response to subunit inactivated influenza vaccine. From the RT-PCR reads, TCRdb called clonotypes with MiXCR, one entry per CDR3 protein. The table includes over 800,000 distinct CDR3 sequences, over 20% detected once. The sample consisted of PBMCs from blood, taken roughly 5 days after vaccination. The source is a man aged 50 to 60 who received an inactivated influenza vaccine.

The chain combines TRBV6-2 or TRBV6-3 with TRBJ2-7; TRBD2 matches 7 bases. Germline lookup yields CDR1 MNHEY and CDR2 SVGEGT. The CDR3 contains 15 residues. With V trimmed by 2 bases and J by 0 bases, 4 bases remained unmatched. Here the CDR3 reads CASSYDRLASYEQYF. As DNA, the CDR3 is TGTGCCAGCAGTTACGATAGACTAGCCTCCTACGAGCAGTACTTC.

Only a few counts were recorded for this clonotype. The chain couples TRBV29-1 to TRBJ2-1; D gene uncertain. Trimming took 4 bases from V and 5 from J, leaving 9 bases between them. The CDR3 runs 12 residues. Germline V gene lookup returns CDR1 SQVTM and CDR2 ANQGSEA. This CDR3 reads CSVAANNNEQFF. CDR3 nucleotides: TGCAGCGTTGCTGCTAACAACAATGAGCAGTTCTTC.

This clonotype was counted at least ten times. The chain joins TRBV12-3 or TRBV12-4 to TRBJ2-3, with TRBD2 matching 13 bases. The CDR3 is 16 amino acids. Trimming took 5 bases from V and 2 from J; bases not matched to a gene: 4. This CDR3 is CASSTGLAGDTDTQYF. In DNA form, the CDR3 reads TGTGCCAGCAGTACAGGACTAGCGGGAGACACAGATACGCAGTATTTT.

The chain has TRBV7-2 and TRBJ1-1; perhaps TRBD1 as D (5 bases). There are 16 residues in the CDR3. Germline CDR1 is SGHTA and CDR2 is FQGNSA. V lost 2 bases and J lost 3, with 16 bases in between. DNA of the CDR3: TGTGCCAGCAGCTTATCCCGACAGCTGACGGACACTGAAGCTTTCTTT. Translation: CASSLSRQLTDTEAFF.

The V gene is TRBV7-9, the J gene TRBJ2-4; D is perhaps TRBD1 (5 bases). With 7 bases removed from V and 15 bases from J, the gap between germline ends came to 22 bases. The CDR3 extends over 13 amino acids. From germline, CDR1 is SEHNR and CDR2 FQNEAQ (reference sequence). The CDR3 nucleotides read TGTGCCAGCACCCTTGTGGACACCGAGTTTTGGTACTTC. Protein sequence: CASTLVDTEFWYF.

A few counts support this clonotype. The chain couples TRBV15 to TRBJ2-7, with 8 bases aligning to TRBD1. This CDR3 spans 14 amino acids. Germline V lookup: CDR1 LNHNV, CDR2 YYDKDF (reference sequence). V trimming: 2 bases; J trimming: 2 bases; junction bases outside the gene matches: 2. This chain's CDR3 is CATSRTGQAYEQYF. The DNA of the CDR3 is TGTGCCACCAGCAGAACGGGACAGGCCTACGAGCAGTACTTC.

This chain links TRBV29-1 with TRBJ2-7; D perhaps matches TRBD2 (5 bases). The V end lost 6 bases, the J end lost 2 bases, and 17 bases lay between the germline ends. This CDR3 spans 14 amino acids. Germline-derived CDR1 and CDR2 are SQVTM and ANQGSEA. DNA of the CDR3: TGCAGCGTAGCCTTGGTGGCGGGTGCCTACGAGCAGTACTTC. Protein sequence: CSVALVAGAYEQYF.

The V call is TRBV15, the J call TRBJ1-1; D is unclear. Per the germline V gene, CDR1 is LNHNV and CDR2 is YYDKDF (reference sequence). V lost 2 bases and J lost 0, with 7 bases in between. The CDR3 length is 14 residues. CDR3: CATSRRPMNTEAFF. DNA for the CDR3: TGTGCCACCAGCAGACGGCCCATGAACACTGAAGCTTTCTTT.

The chain uses TRBV20-1 and TRBJ2-3, with 8 bases lining up with TRBD1. Germline V gene data show CDR1 as DFQATT and CDR2 as SNEGSKA (reference sequence). CDR3 size: 13 residues. J lost 10 bases, V lost 5 bases, and 11 bases had no gene match. The CDR3 here is CSAARTGHEAQYF. The CDR3 nucleotides read TGCAGTGCTGCCCGGACAGGGCATGAAGCGCAGTATTTT.

For this clonotype: One end of the junction does not line up with germline, which may come from a read error. The chain joins TRBV10-3 to TRBJ2-5; D not certain. CDR1 ENHRY and CDR2 SYGVKD come from the germline V gene. This CDR3 contains 13 residues. CDR3 nucleotides: TGTGCCATCAACCTGAGAATAGGAGAGGCCCAGTACTTC. Translating it yields CAINLRIGEAQYF.

This clonotype has just a few counts. J is TRBJ1-4 and V is TRBV10-3; D is unresolved. Per germline, CDR1 ENHRY and CDR2 SYGVKD. This CDR3 region has 11 residues. Trimming removed 6 bases at V and 5 bases at J, with 4 bases between. For the CDR3, the DNA is TGTGCCATCAGCTCGAATGAAAAACTGTTTTTT. Amino acid sequence: CAISSNEKLFF.